The 21 T cell receptor beta chains below all came from one sample that was sequenced in a study of early T cells in non-severe SARS-CoV-2 infection. TCRdb analysed the 5' RACE reads with MiXCR anew, one entry per CDR3 protein. The repertoire holds about 50,000 distinct CDR3 sequences, with roughly 8.8% as singletons. Sequencing used whole blood. The receptor set was obtained from an adult who was a healthcare worker with PCR-confirmed SARS-CoV-2 infection or an uninfected control (not recorded which).

This clonotype has just a few counts. The CDR3 region is CARGQDHNEQFF. CDR3 DNA sequence: TGTGCCAGAGGACAGGACCACAATGAGCAGTTCTTC. This rearrangement joins TRBV2 to TRBJ2-1, with 7 bases fitting TRBD1. V lost 9 bases, J lost 5 bases, and 4 bases stayed unmatched. Germline V gives CDR1 SNHLY, CDR2 FYNNEI. The CDR3 is 12 residues long.

This clonotype was recorded at least ten times. CDR3 sequence (DNA): TGCAGCGTTCCGGGGGCGGGACAAGAGACCCAGTACTTC. Protein: CSVPGAGQETQYF. The rearrangement uses TRBV29-1 and TRBJ2-5; the D gene could be TRBD1 or TRBD2 (6 bases each). The germline gives CDR1 SQVTM, CDR2 ANQGSEA. The CDR3 covers 13 residues. V lost 5 bases, J lost 2 bases, and 12 bases lay in between.

V gene TRBV7-2 combines with J gene TRBJ2-1; 9 bases fit TRBD1. V trimming: 3 bases; J trimming: 6 bases; junction bases outside the gene matches: 3. CDR1 and CDR2 (germline): SGHTA, FQGNSA. The length of the CDR3 is 14 residues. CDR3 bases: TGTGCCAGCAGCTTTTCGGGACAGGGCAATGAGCAGTTCTTC. This encodes CASSFSGQGNEQFF.

This clonotype was recorded at least ten times. The chain couples TRBV4-2 to TRBJ2-3; no clear D. CDR1 and CDR2 (germline): LGHNA, YNFKEQ. Trimming took off 0 bases at V and 0 bases at J, with 10 bases between the two ends. The CDR3 loop spans 16 amino acids. The CDR3 spells CASSQDPARSTDTQYF. The CDR3 DNA reads as TGTGCCAGCAGCCAAGATCCCGCGCGGAGCACAGATACGCAGTATTTT.

This clonotype has only a few counts. J is TRBJ1-5 and V is TRBV7-2, with D possibly matching TRBD1 (5 bases). Germline loops: CDR1 SGHTA, CDR2 FQGNSA. Trimming took 1 base from V and 4 from J, leaving 11 bases between them. CDR3 length equals 15 residues. CDR3 coding DNA: TGTGCCAGCAGCTTAGTCGGGGGTACTAATCAGCCCCAGCATTTT. Translation gives CASSLVGGTNQPQHF.

This clonotype occurred many times. The chain recombines TRBV11-2 with TRBJ2-7; 11 bases fit TRBD2. The CDR3 totals 18 residues. In germline, CDR1 is SGHAT, CDR2 FQNNGV. V was pared by 4 bases and J by 2 bases, with 13 bases of the junction left unmatched. CDR3 sequence reads: CASSSRLAGPLGAYEQYF. In nucleotides, the CDR3 is TGTGCCAGCAGCTCACGACTAGCGGGGCCGCTGGGCGCCTACGAGCAGTACTTC.

The chain uses TRBV12-3 or TRBV12-4 and TRBJ1-6, with D possibly matching TRBD1 (5 bases). V was trimmed by 3 bases and J by 9 bases, leaving 21 bases between them. The CDR3 covers 17 residues. DNA for the CDR3: TGTGCCAGCAGTTTGCAAACCCGGGGACCCGGGGGTTCACCCCTCCACTTT. This codes for CASSLQTRGPGGSPLHF.

The table lists this clonotype with many counts. The rearrangement joins TRBV5-1 to TRBJ2-3, with D unclear. CDR3 length: 13 amino acids. The germline gives CDR1 SGHRS, CDR2 YFSETQ. Trimming took 3 bases from V and 5 from J, leaving 10 bases between them. The CDR3 region has the DNA TGCGCCAGCAGCTCCTCTAATGGAGATACGCAGTATTTT. Translated, it gives CASSSSNGDTQYF.

This clonotype has a count of ten or more. The chain combines TRBV5-1 with TRBJ2-3; the D gene is possibly TRBD2 (7 bases). From germline, CDR1 is SGHRS and CDR2 YFSETQ. The CDR3 consists of 16 residues. The V end lost 0 bases, the J end lost 6 bases, and 17 bases lay between the germline ends. The CDR3 nucleotides are TGCGCCAGCAGCTTGGAGGCTAGCGGAGGGGGTGATACGCAGTATTTT. Protein sequence: CASSLEASGGGDTQYF.

This clonotype was observed a handful of times. The chain is built from TRBV19 and TRBJ2-7; TRBD2 matches at 8 bases. CDR1 is LNHDA, CDR2 SQIVND, per germline (reference sequence). The J segment lost 2 bases and the V segment lost 8 bases, leaving 5 bases of the junction unmatched. The CDR3 loop spans 13 amino acids. CDR3 nucleotides: TGTGCCAGTTCGACTAGCGAGGCCTACGAGCAGTACTTC. Translating it yields CASSTSEAYEQYF. Using reference TRBV19 and TRBJ2-7 for the parts outside the CDR3, the full variable domain is DGGITQSPKYLFRKEGQNVTLSCEQNLNHDAMYWYRQDPGQGLRLIYYSQIVNDFQKGDIAEGYSVSREKKESFPLTVTSAQKNPTAFYLCASSTSEAYEQYFGPGTRLTVT.

V usage is TRBV4-1 and J usage is TRBJ1-6, with 9 bases aligning to TRBD1. The V and J ends lost 4 bases and 1 base, in that order; junction bases with no gene match: 5. Germline CDR1 and CDR2: MGHRA and YSYEKL. The CDR3 is 17 amino acids. This chain's CDR3 is CASSPGQGASYNSPLHF. CDR3 nucleotides: TGCGCCAGCAGCCCGGGACAGGGTGCGTCCTATAATTCACCCCTCCACTTT.

This clonotype was seen ten or more times. The genes are TRBV3-1 and TRBJ2-3; D not certain. Germline assignment: CDR1 LGHDT and CDR2 YNNKEL (reference sequence). The CDR3 contains 15 residues. V dropped 6 bases and J dropped 0 bases, with 13 bases sitting between them. The CDR3: CASRGPDGSTDTQYF. The CDR3 DNA reads as TGTGCCAGCAGAGGGCCCGATGGAAGCACAGATACGCAGTATTTT.

The table lists this clonotype with many counts. This CDR3 is CASSVVGTDTQYF. For the CDR3, the DNA is TGTGCCAGCAGCGTAGTAGGCACAGATACGCAGTATTTT. The gene calls are TRBV9 and TRBJ2-3; no reliable D call. The CDR3 extends over 13 amino acids. Germline V CDR1 and CDR2: SGDLS, YYNGEE. The V end was cut by 0 bases, the J end by 1 base, with 3 bases between.

This clonotype showed up just a few times. The V gene is TRBV7-8, the J gene TRBJ2-1; 7 bases fit TRBD2. The V and J ends lost 5 bases and 12 bases, in that order; junction bases with no gene match: 13. The CDR3 consists of 14 residues. Germline V gives CDR1 SGHVS, CDR2 FQNEAQ. The CDR3 sequence: CASSPRDYRGGQFF. CDR3 in DNA: TGTGCCAGCAGCCCCCGGGACTACCGAGGAGGGCAGTTCTTC.

The chain recombines TRBV6-5 with TRBJ2-6; D may correspond to TRBD1 or TRBD2 (5 bases each). The CDR3 runs to 15 residues. CDR1 MNHEY and CDR2 SVGAGI come from the germline V gene. V lost 6 bases, J lost 0 bases, and 9 bases lay in between. For the CDR3, the DNA is TGTGCCAGCAGCCAGGGAGTCTCTGGGGCCAACGTCCTGACTTTC. Its protein is CASSQGVSGANVLTF.

This clonotype was detected only a few times. The rearrangement uses TRBV7-9 and TRBJ1-6; D gene ambiguous. This CDR3 contains 15 residues. Germline lookup yields CDR1 SEHNR and CDR2 FQNEAQ (reference sequence). V lost 1 base, J lost 6 bases, and 10 bases lay in between. The CDR3 sequence is CASSLDGNANSPLHF. The CDR3 DNA reads as TGTGCCAGCAGCTTAGATGGCAATGCTAATTCACCCCTCCACTTT.

This clonotype was detected a few times. V gene TRBV18 combines with J gene TRBJ1-1; D is undetermined. Germline V gene sequence: CDR1 KGHSH, CDR2 LQKENI. V shed 1 base and J shed 5 bases, with 11 bases lying between them. This CDR3 spans 14 amino acids. CDR3 sequence: CASSPRGRGTEAFF. CDR3 nucleotides: TGTGCCAGCTCACCACGTGGGAGAGGGACTGAAGCTTTCTTT.

The chain links TRBV15 to TRBJ2-1; D ambiguous. Deletions cut 3 bases from V and 3 bases from J, with 12 bases between. The germline V gene encodes CDR1 LNHNV and CDR2 YYDKDF (reference sequence). The CDR3 runs 15 residues. The CDR3 loop reads CATSSQRDNYNEQFF. For the CDR3, the DNA is TGTGCCACCAGCAGCCAGCGCGACAACTACAATGAGCAGTTCTTC.

This clonotype has more than one count but fewer than ten. The chain uses TRBV5-5 and TRBJ1-4; D is ambiguous. With 2 bases removed from V and 4 bases from J, the gap between germline ends came to 9 bases. CDR1 and CDR2 (germline): SGHKS, YYEKEE (reference sequence). There are 14 residues in the CDR3. The CDR3 is CASSLQPHNEKLFF. CDR3 DNA: TGTGCCAGCAGCTTACAGCCTCATAATGAAAAACTGTTTTTT. Filled out from reference TRBV5-5 and TRBJ1-4, the complete variable domain reads DAGVTQSPTHLIKTRGQQVTLRCSPISGHKSVSWYQQVLGQGPQFIFQYYEKEERGRGNFPDRFSARQFPNYSSELNVNALLLGDSALYLCASSLQPHNEKLFFGSGTQLSVL.

The V call is TRBV5-1, the J call TRBJ2-7, with a weak D call TRBD2 (5 bases). The V end lost 7 bases, the J end lost 0 bases, and 20 bases lay between the germline ends. From germline, CDR1 is SGHRS and CDR2 YFSETQ. CDR3 length: 16 amino acids. The CDR3 is CASRKLPGGFSYEQYF. CDR3 in DNA: TGCGCCAGCCGCAAGCTCCCGGGCGGGTTCTCCTACGAGCAGTACTTC.

This clonotype was picked up many times. The chain combines TRBV28 with TRBJ2-1; D unclear. Trimming took 7 bases from V and 7 from J, leaving 8 bases between them. Germline values: CDR1 MDHEN, CDR2 SYDVKM. The CDR3 loop spans 11 amino acids. CDR3 region: CASTSQNEQFF. In DNA, the CDR3 is TGTGCCAGCACTTCGCAGAATGAGCAGTTCTTC.